A single sample gave rise to the 14 T cell receptor beta chains below, sequenced in a study of preoperative IRX-2 immunotherapy in early breast cancer. The treatment here: preoperative locoregional IRX-2 cytokine immunotherapy. The assay was immunoSEQ multiplex PCR, and TCRdb's table has in-frame clones only and misses some. The sample yields 30,000 or so clones, approximately 80% seen once. The specimen was collected from a patient treated with IRX-2 immunotherapy. The receptor source for this set is a human donor with breast cancer.

This chain links TRBV6-8 with TRBJ1-2; D remains ambiguous. Germline CDR1 is MNHGY and CDR2 is SAAAGT. V was cut by 8 bases and J by 4 bases, with 14 bases left in between. The length of the CDR3 is 13 residues. CDR3 sequence reads: CASRDRGFYGYTF. The CDR3 nucleotides read TGTGCCAGCCGCGACCGGGGTTTCTATGGCTACACCTTC.

This clone came up a few times. The chain carries TRBV29-1 and TRBJ2-7, with 8 bases matching TRBD2. The CDR3 is 15 amino acids. The germline CDR1 and CDR2 sequences are SQVTM and ANQGSEA. The J segment lost 1 base and the V segment lost 2 bases, leaving 7 bases of the junction unmatched. This CDR3 is CSVERRGDPSYEQYF. The CDR3, as DNA: TGCAGCGTTGAAAGGCGGGGGGACCCTTCCTACGAGCAGTACTTC.

V usage is TRBV6-8 and J usage is TRBJ2-3, with D tentatively TRBD2 (6 bases). Germline V lookup: CDR1 MNHGY, CDR2 SAAAGT. The CDR3 sequence is 16 residues long. V lost 6 bases and J 0 bases, leaving 16 bases between the germline ends. The DNA for the CDR3 is TGTGCCAGCAGATTCTCGCGGGGAGTAAGCACAGATACGCAGTATTTT. Its translation: CASRFSRGVSTDTQYF.

This chain joins TRBV6-8 and TRBJ1-5; no firm D call. The germline V and J ends were trimmed by 8 bases and 3 bases, with 11 bases remaining between them. Germline CDR1 MNHGY, CDR2 SAAAGT. The CDR3 runs 13 residues. In nucleotides, the CDR3 is TGTGCCAGCCACCGGAGTGACAATCAGCCCCAGCATTTT. It specifies CASHRSDNQPQHF.

This chain joins TRBV6-8 and TRBJ1-5; 7 bases are a match to TRBD1. With V trimmed by 4 bases and J by 3 bases, 6 bases remained unmatched. Germline assignment: CDR1 MNHGY and CDR2 SAAAGT. The CDR3 is 15 amino acids. The CDR3 region is CASSSRDRYNQPQHF. DNA for the CDR3: TGTGCCAGCAGTTCCCGGGACAGATACAATCAGCCCCAGCATTTT.

This clone occurred a few times. The chain couples TRBV19 to TRBJ2-2, with D possibly called TRBD1 or TRBD2 (6 bases each). V dropped 3 bases and J dropped 4 bases, with 12 bases sitting between them. The V gene's germline CDR1 is LNHDA and CDR2 SQIVND (reference sequence). The CDR3 runs 15 residues. CDR3 DNA: TGTGCCAGTAGTATCTCGGGGGCGGGCACCGGGGAGCTGTTTTTT. Translated: CASSISGAGTGELFF.

The chain employs TRBV11-3 and TRBJ2-3, with D possibly TRBD1 on 6 matching bases. The CDR3 spans 14 residues. The V end was cut by 5 bases, the J end by 0 bases, with 9 bases between. The germline V gene has CDR1 SGHNT and CDR2 YENEEA. The CDR3 nucleotides read TGTGCCAGCAGCCCGGACAGAAGCACAGATACGCAGTATTTT. Its protein product is CASSPDRSTDTQYF.

The chain employs TRBV16 and TRBJ1-2; D may be TRBD1 (6 bases). This CDR3 is built from 15 residues. Germline-derived CDR1 and CDR2 are KGHSY and FQNENV. Trimming left V 0 bases short and J 8 bases short, with 16 bases between. This CDR3 reads CASSQSWAGDYGYTF. DNA of the CDR3: TGTGCCAGCAGCCAATCTTGGGCAGGGGATTACGGCTACACCTTC.

This clone was found a few times. The chain has TRBV11-3 and TRBJ2-3, with TRBD2 matching 10 bases. The trim removed 5 bases at V and 3 bases at J, leaving 8 bases unmatched. Germline V gives CDR1 SGHNT, CDR2 YENEEA. The CDR3 has 16 amino acids. In DNA, the CDR3 is TGTGCCAGCAGCATCGAAGCGGGAGGGGGGACAGATACGCAGTATTTT. Translation: CASSIEAGGGTDTQYF. The whole variable domain, filled in from reference TRBV11-3 and TRBJ2-3, reads EAGVVQSPRYKIIEKKQPVAFWCNPISGHNTLYWYLQNLGQGPELLIRYENEEAVDDSQLPKDRFSAERLKGVDSTLKIQPAELGDSAVYLCASSIEAGGGTDTQYFGPGTRLTVL.

The J gene is TRBJ2-3, the V gene TRBV12-5; a weak D match, TRBD2 (6 bases). Looked up from germline, CDR1 is LGHNT and CDR2 is FRNRAP. V dropped 1 base and J dropped 4 bases, with 12 bases sitting between them. The CDR3 extends over 15 amino acids. The CDR3 DNA is TGTGCTAGTGGTTTGGCCGGAGGAGGGTCAGATACGCAGTATTTT. Residues: CASGLAGGGSDTQYF.

The chain carries TRBV6-4 and TRBJ1-2; 10 nucleotides match TRBD1. From germline, CDR1 is MRHNA and CDR2 SNTAGT. Losses at the gene ends were 5 bases for V and 5 bases for J; bases not matched to a gene: 5. This CDR3 region has 14 residues. The CDR3 nucleotides are TGTGCCAGCAGTTACGGGACAGGGGCTTATGGCTACACCTTC. Its translation is CASSYGTGAYGYTF.

V usage is TRBV15 and J usage is TRBJ1-2; D is perhaps TRBD1 (5 bases). The V gene's germline CDR1 is LNHNV and CDR2 YYDKDF (reference sequence). CDR3 length equals 15 residues. Deletions cut 0 bases from V and 8 bases from J, with 16 bases between. CDR3 in amino acids: CATSRDLGDLGGYTF. The CDR3 region has the DNA TGTGCCACCAGCAGAGATCTGGGGGACCTCGGGGGCTACACCTTC.

The chain is built from TRBV6-8 and TRBJ2-2; weak D call: TRBD2 (6 bases). V was shortened by 10 bases and J by 5 bases, with 20 bases between the two germline ends. CDR3 length: 15 residues. Looked up from germline, CDR1 is MNHGY and CDR2 is SAAAGT. The CDR3 here is CAIQIGGGWTGELFF. The CDR3 nucleotides read TGTGCCATCCAAATCGGAGGAGGGTGGACCGGGGAGCTGTTTTTT.

The genes are TRBV6-8 and TRBJ2-7; 11 bases are shared with TRBD1. The CDR3 contains 15 residues. The J segment lost 6 bases and the V segment lost 10 bases, leaving 14 bases of the junction unmatched. CDR1 and CDR2 (germline): MNHGY, SAAAGT. DNA for the CDR3: TGTGCCATCTCCGGGACAGGGGGTTTATTCGCCGAGCAGTACTTC. As protein: CAISGTGGLFAEQYF.